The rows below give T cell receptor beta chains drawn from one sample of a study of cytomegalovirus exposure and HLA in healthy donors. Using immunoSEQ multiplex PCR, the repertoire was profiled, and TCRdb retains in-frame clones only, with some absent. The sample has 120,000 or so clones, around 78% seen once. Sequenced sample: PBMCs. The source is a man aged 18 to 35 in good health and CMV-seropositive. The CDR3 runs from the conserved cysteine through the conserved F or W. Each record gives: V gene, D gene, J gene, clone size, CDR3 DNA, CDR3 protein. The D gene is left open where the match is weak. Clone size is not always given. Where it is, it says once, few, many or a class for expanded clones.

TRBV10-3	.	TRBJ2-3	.	TGTGCCATCGGGGAGGGACAGGCTGAGGGAGATACGCAGTATTTT	CAIGEGQAEGDTQYF
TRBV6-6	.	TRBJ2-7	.	TGTGCCAGCAGTTACCCGGCGGCCGGCGAGCAGTACTTC	CASSYPAAGEQYF
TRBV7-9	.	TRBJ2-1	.	TGTGCCAGCAGCCTTAGGCAGGGCGTTGAGCAGTTCTTC	CASSLRQGVEQFF
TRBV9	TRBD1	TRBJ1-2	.	TGTGCCAGCAGGGAAGGGACAGGGGATGGCTACACCTTC	CASREGTGDGYTF
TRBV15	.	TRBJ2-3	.	TGTGCCACCGGGCCCATAGGTACGCAGTATTTT	CATGPIGTQYF
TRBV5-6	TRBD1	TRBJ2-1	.	TGTGCCAGCAGCCTGGGACAGGGATTCTACAATGAGCAGTTCTTC	CASSLGQGFYNEQFF
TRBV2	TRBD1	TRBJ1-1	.	TGTGCCAGCAGCAGACAGGGCGTGAACACTGAAGCTTTCTTT	CASSRQGVNTEAFF
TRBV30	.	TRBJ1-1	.	TGTGCCTGGAGTAGGGCGGGAAGCGGGCTTCGAGCTTTCTTT	CAWSRAGSGLRAFF
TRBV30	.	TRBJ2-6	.	TGTGCCTGGAGTGTGTGGCAGAGGAGCTCTGGGGCCAACGTCCTGACTTTC	CAWSVWQRSSGANVLTF
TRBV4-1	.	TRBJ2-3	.	TGCGCCAGCAGACGGGACTTGGGCACAGATACGCAGTATTTT	CASRRDLGTDTQYF
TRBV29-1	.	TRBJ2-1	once	TGCAGCGTTGAAGGTCGGTATAATGAGCAGTTCTTC	CSVEGRYNEQFF
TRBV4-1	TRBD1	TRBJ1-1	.	TGCGCCAGCAGCCTAGTCACAGGGGAGACTGAAGCTTTCTTT	CASSLVTGETEAFF
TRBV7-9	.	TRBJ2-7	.	TGTGCCAGCAGCTCCCCTACAAGCGGGCAATTCTACGAGCAGTACTTC	CASSSPTSGQFYEQYF
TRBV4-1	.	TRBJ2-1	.	TGCGCCAGCAGCCAGGAGGCGAATGAGCAGTTCTTC	CASSQEANEQFF
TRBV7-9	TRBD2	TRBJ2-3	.	TGTGCCAGCAGCCCTAGCGGGGGGATTCCAGATACGCAGTATTTT	CASSPSGGIPDTQYF
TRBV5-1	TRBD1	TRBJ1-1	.	TGCGCCAGGGCCCACTTCTTAACCGGGACAGGGAATGGCACTGAAGCTTTCTTT	CARAHFLTGTGNGTEAFF
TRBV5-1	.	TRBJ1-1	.	TGCGCCAGCAGCAGGGGCGATCCGCTCGGGTACACTGAAGCTTTCTTT	CASSRGDPLGYTEAFF
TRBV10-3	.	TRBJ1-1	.	TGTGCCATCAGCAGACAGGCTAACACTGAAGCTTTCTTT	CAISRQANTEAFF
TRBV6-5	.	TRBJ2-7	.	TGTGCCAGCAGTTACTCGCTAGGGGGCTACGAGCAGTACTTC	CASSYSLGGYEQYF
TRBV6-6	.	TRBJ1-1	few	TGTGCCAGCAGCCCCCCCGACACTGAAGCTTTCTTT	CASSPPDTEAFF
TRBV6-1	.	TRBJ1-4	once	TGTGCCAGCAGTGTCCCAGGGCAATTTAATGAAAAACTGTTTTTT	CASSVPGQFNEKLFF
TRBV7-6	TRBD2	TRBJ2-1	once	TGTGCCAGCAGCTTATTCGCGGGGGGGATGGCCGATGAGCAGTTCTTC	CASSLFAGGMADEQFF